This is a list of T cell receptor beta chains from one sample in a study of cytomegalovirus exposure and HLA in healthy donors. TCRdb's copy holds only in-frame clones and misses some; the assay was immunoSEQ multiplex PCR. Found here are 140,000 to 150,000 clones, less than 10% of them singletons; the top ten hold approximately 2%. Sequenced material: PBMCs. The receptor source for this set is a male donor in good health and CMV-seronegative. Each CDR3 is given with its conserved first and last residue. D genes are given only for firm matches. Part of the rows lack a size; the others show once, few, many or a class for expanded clones.

v_gene	abundance	j_gene	d_gene	CDR3aa	CDR3nt
TRBV6-5	-	TRBJ2-5	-	CASSYGLARKETQYF	TGTGCCAGCAGTTACGGGCTAGCGAGAAAAGAGACCCAGTACTTC
TRBV4-2	few	TRBJ2-7	-	CASSPWSGYEQYF	TGTGCCAGCAGCCCCTGGAGTGGCTACGAGCAGTACTTC
TRBV6-5	few	TRBJ1-3	-	CASSYWEGDGNTIYF	TGTGCCAGCAGTTACTGGGAGGGTGATGGAAACACCATATATTTT
TRBV9	-	TRBJ1-2	-	CASSSAVGRNYGYTF	TGTGCCAGCAGCTCCGCTGTGGGGAGGAACTATGGCTACACCTTC
TRBV9	-	TRBJ2-2	-	CASSVGGEELFF	TGTGCCAGCAGCGTCGGGGGAGAGGAGCTGTTTTTT
TRBV4-1	-	TRBJ1-2	-	CASSQDLPGRGANYGYTF	TGCGCCAGCAGCCAAGATCTTCCAGGGCGAGGAGCTAACTATGGCTACACCTTC
TRBV28	-	TRBJ2-7	-	CASSTRVADEQYF	TGTGCCAGCAGTACCCGGGTTGCCGACGAGCAGTACTTC
TRBV5-1	-	TRBJ2-7	-	CASSLSGTTTYEQYF	TGCGCCAGCAGCTTGTCGGGGACAACGACCTACGAGCAGTACTTC
TRBV2	-	TRBJ2-7	-	CASPAGPPAEQYF	TGTGCCAGCCCCGCGGGCCCTCCCGCCGAGCAGTACTTC
TRBV2	few	TRBJ1-1	-	CASSEAFGLGRTEAFF	TGTGCCAGCAGTGAAGCGTTCGGACTCGGGCGTACTGAAGCTTTCTTT
TRBV7-2	-	TRBJ1-2	-	CASSLNRPGTGYTF	TGTGCCAGCAGCCTAAATCGGCCGGGAACTGGCTACACCTTC
TRBV18	-	TRBJ2-1	-	CASSPGRGDYNEQFF	TGTGCCAGCTCCCCCGGCAGGGGGGATTACAATGAGCAGTTCTTC
TRBV19	few	TRBJ1-5	TRBD1	CASSTTGVRKSNQPQHF	TGTGCCAGTAGCACCACAGGGGTAAGAAAAAGCAATCAGCCCCAGCATTTT
TRBV6-6	-	TRBJ2-7	TRBD2	CASSYSTSGSDYEQYF	TGTGCCAGCAGTTACTCCACTAGCGGGAGTGATTACGAGCAGTACTTC
TRBV7-2	few	TRBJ2-2	-	CASSKRVGELFF	TGTGCCAGCAGCAAGCGTGTCGGGGAGCTGTTTTTT
TRBV27	-	TRBJ1-5	-	CASKQALNSNQPQHF	TGTGCCAGCAAACAGGCCCTCAATAGCAATCAGCCCCAGCATTTT
TRBV7-2	-	TRBJ1-5	TRBD1	CASSLGDRDSNQPQHF	TGTGCCAGCAGCTTAGGGGACAGGGATAGCAATCAGCCCCAGCATTTT
TRBV18	-	TRBJ2-5	-	CASSPSETQYF	TGTGCCAGCTCACCATCGGAGACCCAGTACTTC
TRBV30	few	TRBJ1-1	-	CAWKLEVRRTEAFF	TGTGCCTGGAAACTTGAGGTCCGGAGGACTGAAGCTTTCTTT
TRBV2	few	TRBJ2-7	TRBD2	CARGTSGSYEQYF	TGTGCCAGGGGGACTAGCGGGAGCTACGAGCAGTACTTC
TRBV7-8	few	TRBJ2-1	TRBD2	CASSLGLAGGLPLYNEQFF	TGTGCCAGCAGCCTGGGACTAGCGGGAGGGCTGCCTCTCTACAATGAGCAGTTCTTC
TRBV4-3	-	TRBJ1-2	TRBD1	CASSQDVTGTNYGYTF	TGCGCCAGCAGCCAAGATGTGACAGGGACTAACTATGGCTACACCTTC
TRBV4-3	-	TRBJ2-2	TRBD1	CASSQETGQGATGELFF	TGCGCCAGCAGCCAAGAAACGGGACAGGGTGCCACCGGGGAGCTGTTTTTT
TRBV5-4	-	TRBJ2-5	TRBD2	CASSLGGLAGKETQYF	TGTGCCAGCAGCTTGGGAGGACTAGCGGGAAAAGAGACCCAGTACTTC
TRBV5-6	-	TRBJ2-5	-	CASSLGLAGTQYF	TGTGCCAGCAGCTTGGGATTAGCCGGGACCCAGTACTTC
TRBV2	few	TRBJ1-1	-	CASREGANTEAFF	TGTGCCAGCAGGGAAGGGGCGAACACTGAAGCTTTCTTT
TRBV27	many	TRBJ2-7	-	CASSSPEATYEQYF	TGTGCCAGCAGTTCGCCGGAGGCAACCTACGAGCAGTACTTC
TRBV6-5	few	TRBJ2-5	-	CASSYSGGTFETQYF	TGTGCCAGCAGTTACTCCGGCGGGACTTTTGAGACCCAGTACTTC
TRBV4-1	-	TRBJ1-6	-	CASSQGLNSPLHF	TGCGCCAGCAGCCAAGGGCTTAATTCACCCCTCCACTTT
TRBV7-9	few	TRBJ2-7	-	CASSLGPSENYEQYF	TGTGCCAGCAGCTTAGGCCCTAGTGAAAACTACGAGCAGTACTTC
TRBV10-3	few	TRBJ1-2	TRBD1	CAITGDYGYTF	TGTGCCATTACAGGGGATTATGGCTACACCTTC
TRBV6-5	-	TRBJ1-2	-	CASSYLDTNYGYTF	TGTGCCAGCAGTTACCTGGACACAAACTATGGCTACACCTTC
TRBV6-5	few	TRBJ2-7	TRBD1	CASSHQGQGSYEQYF	TGTGCCAGCAGTCACCAGGGACAGGGTTCCTACGAGCAGTACTTC
TRBV18	few	TRBJ2-7	TRBD1	CASSPDRSSYEQYF	TGTGCCAGCTCACCGGACAGGTCCTCCTACGAGCAGTACTTC
TRBV19	-	TRBJ1-5	-	CASSSPGRERSNQPQHF	TGTGCCAGTAGTTCCCCCGGGAGGGAACGGAGCAATCAGCCCCAGCATTTT
TRBV9	-	TRBJ2-5	TRBD2	CASSVGSSGGQETQYF	TGTGCCAGCAGCGTAGGTTCTAGCGGGGGGCAAGAGACCCAGTACTTC
TRBV4-1	-	TRBJ1-3	-	CASSQVFPEDSGNTIYF	TGCGCCAGCAGCCAAGTATTCCCCGAGGACTCTGGAAACACCATATATTTT
TRBV29-1	few	TRBJ2-3	TRBD2	CSWEGLVDTQYF	TGCAGTTGGGAGGGGCTAGTTGATACGCAGTATTTT
TRBV4-3	-	TRBJ2-7	TRBD2	CASSQKTSGGHEQYF	TGCGCCAGCAGCCAGAAGACTAGCGGCGGGCACGAGCAGTACTTC
TRBV19	few	TRBJ2-5	TRBD1	CASSKRTGGGETQYF	TGTGCCAGTAGTAAAAGGACAGGGGGAGGAGAGACCCAGTACTTC
TRBV7-2	few	TRBJ2-5	-	CASSPRGAVVETQYF	TGTGCCAGCAGCCCTCGGGGGGCGGTAGTAGAGACCCAGTACTTC
TRBV6-1	-	TRBJ1-4	-	CASGQRPEEKLFF	TGTGCCAGCGGGCAGCGGCCCGAGGAAAAACTGTTTTTT
TRBV5-1	few	TRBJ2-5	TRBD1	CASSLEGARETQYF	TGCGCCAGCAGCTTGGAGGGGGCTCGGGAGACCCAGTACTTC
TRBV4-2	-	TRBJ1-2	-	CASSQELLDNGYTF	TGTGCCAGCAGCCAAGAACTTCTGGACAATGGCTACACCTTC
TRBV19	-	TRBJ2-7	-	CASSIRGQGEQYF	TGTGCCAGTAGTATCAGGGGCCAGGGCGAGCAGTACTTC
TRBV5-1	few	TRBJ2-1	-	CASTSNLEGEQFF	TGCGCCAGCACCTCAAATTTAGAGGGTGAGCAGTTCTTC
TRBV27	-	TRBJ2-4	TRBD2	CASSSLGLAEKNIQYF	TGTGCCAGCAGTTCGCTGGGACTAGCGGAAAAAAACATTCAGTACTTC
TRBV18	-	TRBJ2-1	TRBD1	CASSPDRAYNEQFF	TGTGCCAGCTCACCGGACAGGGCCTACAATGAGCAGTTCTTC
TRBV13	-	TRBJ1-1	-	CASSVANTEAFF	TGTGCCAGCAGCGTGGCGAACACTGAAGCTTTCTTT
TRBV19	-	TRBJ2-7	-	CASSSGPGWSYEQYF	TGTGCCAGTAGTTCAGGGCCAGGATGGTCCTACGAGCAGTACTTC
TRBV5-1	-	TRBJ2-1	TRBD2	CASSSASGWYEQFF	TGCGCCAGCAGCTCCGCTAGCGGGTGGTATGAGCAGTTCTTC
TRBV15	few	TRBJ2-7	TRBD2	CATSRVLADPYEQYF	TGTGCCACCAGCAGGGTCCTAGCGGATCCCTACGAGCAGTACTTC